Below are 24 T cell receptor beta chains sequenced from a single sample in a study of regulatory dendritic cells for organ transplantation. Assay used: immunoSEQ multiplex PCR; TCRdb lists only in-frame clones, some missing. The table includes more than 10,000 clones, around 65% detected once. Sequencing was done on a sample of memory CD8+ T cells from blood. Stated subset: CD45RO+ memory T cells. These TCRs come from a human donor in good health.

This clone was found a few times. The chain uses TRBV5-1 and TRBJ2-7; a possible D gene is TRBD1 (6 bases). In germline, CDR1 is SGHRS, CDR2 YFSETQ. The V and J ends lost 4 bases and 5 bases respectively, with 19 bases between them. This CDR3 is 15 amino acids long. The CDR3 spells CASSQVGAGEHEQYF. DNA for the CDR3: TGCGCCAGCAGCCAAGTAGGAGCAGGGGAACACGAGCAGTACTTC.

This clone was seen only once. The chain links TRBV4-3 to TRBJ2-7, with 10 bases matching TRBD1. The ends lost 1 base at V and 5 bases at J; junction bases unmatched: 2. The CDR3 extends over 14 amino acids. CDR1 LGHNA and CDR2 YSLEER come from the germline V gene. As DNA, the CDR3 is TGCGCCAGCAGCCAAGGACAGGGGGCGGACGAGCAGTACTTC. Amino acid sequence: CASSQGQGADEQYF.

The rearrangement links TRBV15 to TRBJ2-7; 10 bases fit TRBD1. Per the germline V gene, CDR1 is LNHNV and CDR2 is YYDKDF (reference sequence). CDR3 length equals 15 residues. Trimming cost V 5 bases and J 4 bases; bases outside gene matches: 8. CDR3 amino acids: CATSSWDRGLYEQYF. The CDR3 region has the DNA TGTGCCACCAGCTCCTGGGACAGGGGATTGTACGAGCAGTACTTC.

The chain employs TRBV6-4 and TRBJ2-3; tentatively, D is TRBD2 (5 bases). This CDR3 contains 16 residues. The germline V gene encodes CDR1 MRHNA and CDR2 SNTAGT. Trimming removed 0 bases from V and 2 bases from J, with 12 bases in between. The DNA for the CDR3 is TGTGCCAGCAGTGACTCGAGTAGCGCTAACACAGATACGCAGTATTTT. Its protein is CASSDSSSANTDTQYF.

The gene calls are TRBV7-3 and TRBJ2-7; D possibly uses TRBD1 or TRBD2 (5 bases each). Germline V CDR1 and CDR2: SGHTA, FQGTGA. The CDR3 runs to 14 residues. The V gene lost 0 bases and the J gene lost 5 bases, with 11 bases spanning the gap. The CDR3 nucleotides are TGTGCCAGCAGCTTAACGTTGGGGGACCACGAGCAGTACTTC. This gives the protein CASSLTLGDHEQYF. Based on the CDR3 plus reference TRBV7-3 and TRBJ2-7, the full variable domain is GAGVSQTPSNKVTEKGKYVELRCDPISGHTALYWYRQSLGQGPEFLIYFQGTGAADDSGLPNDRFFAVRPEGSVSTLKIQRTERGDSAVYLCASSLTLGDHEQYFGPGTRLTVT.

The V call is TRBV9, the J call TRBJ1-2, with D unclear. This CDR3 has 14 residues. Germline CDR1 SGDLS, CDR2 YYNGEE. The V end was cut by 7 bases, the J end by 1 base, with 14 bases between. Here the CDR3 reads CASGILGGNYGYTF. CDR3 DNA: TGTGCCAGCGGAATCCTTGGTGGTAACTATGGCTACACCTTC.

This clone was detected once. The J gene is TRBJ2-1, the V gene TRBV7-9, with 15 bases that match TRBD2. CDR3 length: 19 residues. V lost 4 bases and J lost 4; bases outside the gene matches: 11. CDR1 is SEHNR and CDR2 is FQNEAQ in the germline V gene (reference sequence). CDR3: CASSSSGLAGGPGYNEQFF. The CDR3 bases are TGTGCCAGCAGCTCCTCAGGACTAGCGGGAGGGCCGGGATACAATGAGCAGTTCTTC. Based on the CDR3 plus reference TRBV7-9 and TRBJ2-1, the full variable domain is DTGVSQNPRHKITKRGQNVTFRCDPISEHNRLYWYRQTLGQGPEFLTYFQNEAQLEKSRLLSDRFSAERPKGSFSTLEIQRTEQGDSAMYLCASSSSGLAGGPGYNEQFFGPGTRLTVL.

This clone was seen a few times. V gene TRBV2 combines with J gene TRBJ1-5; D is possibly TRBD1 (5 bases). Trimming removed 4 bases at V and 0 bases at J, with 19 bases between. CDR3 length: 18 residues. The germline V gene has CDR1 SNHLY and CDR2 FYNNEI. The CDR3 loop reads CASSGTSQGANSNQPQHF. CDR3 nucleotide sequence: TGTGCCAGCAGTGGGACTTCTCAAGGGGCTAATAGCAATCAGCCCCAGCATTTT.

The V gene is TRBV7-2, the J gene TRBJ2-3; 9 nucleotides line up with TRBD1. Trimming took 4 bases from V and 8 from J; bases not matched to a gene: 7. The V gene's germline CDR1 is SGHTA and CDR2 FQGNSA. This CDR3 region has 14 residues. The CDR3 bases are TGTGCCAGCAGCTCCGCCGGGGACAGGGTTACGCAGTATTTT. It encodes CASSSAGDRVTQYF. Supplemented by reference TRBV7-2 and TRBJ2-3, the full variable domain reads GAGVSQSPSNKVTEKGKDVELRCDPISGHTALYWYRQSLGQGLEFLIYFQGNSAPDKSGLPSDRFSAERTGGSVSTLTIQRTQQEDSAVYLCASSSAGDRVTQYFGPGTRLTVL.

The chain uses TRBV5-6 and TRBJ1-4; D call uncertain. CDR1 is SGHDT and CDR2 is YYEEEE in the germline V gene. V was pared by 6 bases and J by 8 bases, with 8 bases between. There are 11 residues in the CDR3. This chain's CDR3 is CASNLGEKLFF. CDR3 coding DNA: TGTGCCAGCAATCTCGGGGAAAAACTGTTTTTT.

The V call is TRBV19, the J call TRBJ2-1, with D hard to call. Trimming shortened V by 1 base and J by 5 bases, and 12 bases separated the two germline ends. Germline assignment: CDR1 LNHDA and CDR2 SQIVND (reference sequence). The CDR3 totals 15 residues. The CDR3 sequence: CASSIGVLEHNEQFF. Written as DNA, the CDR3 is TGTGCCAGTAGTATAGGGGTGTTAGAACACAATGAGCAGTTCTTC.

V usage is TRBV27 and J usage is TRBJ2-7, with TRBD1 matching 7 bases. Trimming at V came to 8 bases and at J to 3 bases, leaving 10 bases not matched to a gene. The V gene's germline CDR1 is MNHEY and CDR2 SMNVEV (reference sequence). The length of the CDR3 is 14 residues. The CDR3 loop is CASGHPGQIYEQYF. CDR3 DNA: TGTGCCAGCGGACACCCGGGACAGATCTACGAGCAGTACTTC.

CDR3 sequence reads: CASSFEGWQETQYF. The CDR3 DNA sequence: TGTGCCAGCAGTTTTGAGGGGTGGCAAGAGACCCAGTACTTC. V usage is TRBV28 and J usage is TRBJ2-5, with D perhaps TRBD1 or TRBD2 (5 bases each). V was shortened by 3 bases and J by 2 bases, with 10 bases between the two germline ends. The V gene's germline CDR1 is MDHEN and CDR2 SYDVKM. This CDR3 is 14 amino acids long.

The CDR3 loop reads CASSLEMNTEAFF. The CDR3 DNA is TGTGCCAGCAGCCTAGAGATGAACACTGAAGCTTTCTTT. The chain recombines TRBV7-2 with TRBJ1-1; D unresolved. In germline, CDR1 is SGHTA, CDR2 FQGNSA. Trimming removed 5 bases from V and 0 bases from J, with 7 bases in between. The CDR3 is 13 residues long. Full variable domain (outside the CDR3, taken from reference TRBV7-2 and TRBJ1-1): GAGVSQSPSNKVTEKGKDVELRCDPISGHTALYWYRQSLGQGLEFLIYFQGNSAPDKSGLPSDRFSAERTGGSVSTLTIQRTQQEDSAVYLCASSLEMNTEAFFGQGTRLTVV.

The chain carries TRBV15 and TRBJ2-7; no reliable D call. V was pared by 1 base and J by 4 bases, with 8 bases between. The CDR3 is 13 residues long. The V gene's germline CDR1 is LNHNV and CDR2 YYDKDF (reference sequence). The DNA of the CDR3 is TGTGCCACCAGCAGAGCGGTGGGATACGAGCAGTACTTC. It specifies CATSRAVGYEQYF.

CDR3 amino acids: CASSELPDGADTQYF. The CDR3 DNA sequence: TGTGCCAGCAGTGAACTTCCGGACGGCGCAGATACGCAGTATTTT. The rearrangement links TRBV6-1 to TRBJ2-3; D unclear. The CDR3 is 15 residues long. Germline V gives CDR1 MNHNS, CDR2 SASEGT. V was clipped by 2 bases and J by 4 bases, with 13 bases between them.

This clone is a singleton in its sample. The chain couples TRBV11-2 to TRBJ2-2, with D unresolved. The germline CDR1 and CDR2 sequences are SGHAT and FQNNGV. V was pared by 2 bases and J by 6 bases, with 16 bases between. The CDR3 totals 16 residues. CDR3: CASSLFGGLESGELFF. CDR3 nucleotide sequence: TGTGCCAGCAGCTTATTCGGCGGCCTTGAGTCCGGGGAGCTGTTTTTT. Based on the CDR3 plus reference TRBV11-2 and TRBJ2-2, the full variable domain is EAGVAQSPRYKIIEKRQSVAFWCNPISGHATLYWYQQILGQGPKLLIQFQNNGVVDDSQLPKDRFSAERLKGVDSTLKIQPAKLEDSAVYLCASSLFGGLESGELFFGEGSRLTVL.

The chain is built from TRBV7-8 and TRBJ1-1; TRBD1 is a possible D gene (6 bases). CDR3 length: 16 amino acids. With 4 bases removed from V and 0 bases from J, the gap between germline ends came to 15 bases. CDR1 and CDR2 (germline): SGHVS, FQNEAQ. CDR3: CASSYRQDILNTEAFF. In DNA form, the CDR3 reads TGTGCCAGCAGCTACCGACAGGACATTTTGAACACTGAAGCTTTCTTT. Drawing the rest from reference TRBV7-8 and TRBJ1-1, the complete variable domain is GAGVSQSPRYKVAKRGQDVALRCDPISGHVSLFWYQQALGQGPEFLTYFQNEAQLDKSGLPSDRFFAERPEGSVSTLKIQRTQQEDSAVYLCASSYRQDILNTEAFFGQGTRLTVV.

This sequence joins TRBV27 and TRBJ1-5; D is undetermined. Per germline, CDR1 MNHEY and CDR2 SMNVEV (reference sequence). Trimming shortened V by 5 bases and J by 4 bases, and 15 bases separated the two germline ends. This CDR3 is 15 amino acids long. The CDR3 sequence: CASSVYNGVNQPQHF. The CDR3 DNA follows: TGTGCCAGCAGTGTATACAATGGGGTAAATCAGCCCCAGCATTTT.

This chain links TRBV6-4 with TRBJ2-1; D not resolved. Germline V gene lookup returns CDR1 MRHNA and CDR2 SNTAGT. The germline V and J ends were trimmed by 0 bases and 9 bases, with 12 bases remaining between them. The CDR3 loop spans 14 amino acids. The CDR3 here is CASSDSDGRAEQFF. Written as DNA, the CDR3 is TGTGCCAGCAGTGACTCGGACGGTCGTGCTGAGCAGTTCTTC.

The rearrangement uses TRBV19 and TRBJ1-3, with D hard to call. This CDR3 comprises 17 residues. Germline V lookup: CDR1 LNHDA, CDR2 SQIVND (reference sequence). Trimming cost V 7 bases and J 0 bases, with 19 bases left between them. In DNA form, the CDR3 reads TGTGCCAGTACATTCTACTACGGAGGGCTCTCTGGAAACACCATATATTTT. This gives the protein CASTFYYGGLSGNTIYF.

This clone came up once. Different DNA sequences within this sample yield the same CDR3. The chain couples TRBV6-4 to TRBJ2-3, with 11 bases lining up with TRBD2. Germline assignment: CDR1 MRHNA and CDR2 SNTAGT. This CDR3 comprises 15 residues. V was pared by 0 bases and J by 4 bases, with 0 bases of the junction left unmatched. For the CDR3, the DNA is TGTGCCAGCAGTGACTCTAGCGGGGGGGCAGATACGCAGTATTTT. Translating it yields CASSDSSGGADTQYF.

This rearrangement joins TRBV19 to TRBJ1-4, with unresolved D. This CDR3 region has 14 residues. The V gene's germline CDR1 is LNHDA and CDR2 SQIVND (reference sequence). Trimming cost V 1 base and J 5 bases, with 8 bases left between them. In nucleotides, the CDR3 is TGTGCCAGTAGTATAGCGGTGATGAATGAAAAACTGTTTTTT. Amino acid sequence: CASSIAVMNEKLFF.

This chain links TRBV5-5 with TRBJ1-4; 10 bases agree with TRBD1. With 3 bases clipped from V and 7 bases from J, the junction kept 21 bases outside the gene matches. From germline, CDR1 is SGHKS and CDR2 YYEKEE (reference sequence). CDR3 size: 20 residues. The CDR3 DNA sequence: TGTGCCAGCAGCTACCCAGTCTCGACAGGGGGCAAGGGTAATGGTGAAAAACTGTTTTTT. This sequence encodes CASSYPVSTGGKGNGEKLFF.